This T cell receptor beta chain appears in the sequencing data of a study of cytomegalovirus exposure and HLA in healthy donors. V was cut by 5 bases and J by 0 bases, with 20 bases left in between. Germline loops: CDR1 LNHDA, CDR2 SQIVND (reference sequence). The CDR3 loop spans 18 amino acids. Concerning this clone itself: Its target is not known.

Study-level points and caveats: A later analysis reportedly found that, within productive TCRs, an Asian-associated ancestry cluster had fewer N-insertions than the mean observed across the roughly 690 donors. At a 0.05 false discovery rate, a later analysis found 16,951 TCR beta sequences to be associated with HLA alleles. Being productive about 90% or about 30% of the time was typical of most TCR beta V segments in an earlier analysis.

Primers for the PCR totalled 60 Vbeta and 13 Jbeta. Libraries were prepared by immunoSEQ multiplex PCR; TCRdb keeps only in-frame clonotypes and omits some of them. The sample consists of 210,000 or so clones, around four fifths of them appearing once. The V and J genes are TRBV19 and TRBJ1-3, with D perhaps matching TRBD1 (6 bases). Sequenced: PBMCs. The sequence derives from a woman in her 50s in good health and CMV-seropositive. The CDR3 coding sequence is TGTGCCAGTAGTGCCGGACACCTTAACAGGGACTCTGGAAACACCATATATTTT. The encoded protein is CASSAGHLNRDSGNTIYF.